This T cell receptor (beta chain) was identified in a study of blood T cell repertoires in COVID-19. Method: immunoSEQ multiplex PCR; TCRdb's copy keeps in-frame clones and lacks some. The repertoire holds roughly 68,000 clones, with around 90% as singletons. This receptor was taken from a man in his forties or fifties with COVID-19, enrolled during active disease. The source material was peripheral blood.

The CDR3 loop is CSVSQGAINTEAFF. In nucleotides, the CDR3 is TGCAGCGTCTCCCAGGGGGCAATAAACACTGAAGCTTTCTTT. This chain uses TRBV29-1 with TRBJ1-1; 8 nucleotides match TRBD1. Germline values: CDR1 SQVTM, CDR2 ANQGSEA. Trimming at V came to 6 bases and at J to 2 bases, leaving 8 bases not matched to a gene. The CDR3 length is 14 residues.